This T cell receptor beta chain was recovered during a study of blood T cell repertoires in COVID-19. This clone appeared once. Repertoires were generated with immunoSEQ multiplex PCR, while TCRdb's copy carries only in-frame clones and drops some. The data contain around 230,000 clones, around 85% of them seen just once; the ten biggest clones take up 3% to 4%. V dropped 0 bases and J dropped 1 base, with 6 bases sitting between them. The germline gives CDR1 LNHNV, CDR2 YYDKDF (reference sequence). The CDR3 has 14 amino acids. Those enrolled, adults aged roughly 18 to 95 years, came from some 23 US areas.

The TCR originated in a woman aged 35 to 49 with acute COVID-19. This chain uses TRBV15 with TRBJ2-5; D not resolved. Sequenced material: PBMCs or T cells enriched from blood (not recorded which). DNA for the CDR3: TGTGCCACCAGCAGAGATCGAGCCCAAGAGACCCAGTACTTC. Its translation is CATSRDRAQETQYF. Based on the CDR3 plus reference TRBV15 and TRBJ2-5, the full variable domain is DAMVIQNPRYQVTQFGKPVTLSCSQTLNHNVMYWYQQKSSQAPKLLFHYYDKDFNNEADTPDNFQSRRPNTSFCFLDIRSPGLGDTAMYLCATSRDRAQETQYFGPGTRLLVL.